This T cell receptor beta chain was sequenced during a study of beta chain features in type 1 diabetes. Findings and limits, study-wide: The study found moderately but significantly shorter TCRB CDR3s in all four CD4+ subsets of Type 1 diabetes patients.

The investigators reverse transcribed all of the isolated RNA, so they sequenced expressed TCRB transcripts. This table comes from immunoSEQ multiplex PCR, and its TCRdb copy is limited to in-frame clones, with some not included. The sample holds 550,000 to 850,000 clones, 13% seen once. A note on this clone: What it binds is unknown.

There are 12 residues in the CDR3. Per the germline V gene, CDR1 is SGHNT and CDR2 is YENEEA. The germline V and J ends were trimmed by 1 base and 14 bases, with 9 bases remaining between them. This clonotype was sampled from a man younger than 35 with type 1 diabetes. The rearrangement joins TRBV11-3 to TRBJ1-6; no firm D call. The sample consisted of naive CD4+ T cells from blood. CDR3 amino acids: CASSLGPSALHF. The CDR3 DNA reads TGTGCCAGCAGCTTAGGCCCGTCGGCCCTCCACTTT.